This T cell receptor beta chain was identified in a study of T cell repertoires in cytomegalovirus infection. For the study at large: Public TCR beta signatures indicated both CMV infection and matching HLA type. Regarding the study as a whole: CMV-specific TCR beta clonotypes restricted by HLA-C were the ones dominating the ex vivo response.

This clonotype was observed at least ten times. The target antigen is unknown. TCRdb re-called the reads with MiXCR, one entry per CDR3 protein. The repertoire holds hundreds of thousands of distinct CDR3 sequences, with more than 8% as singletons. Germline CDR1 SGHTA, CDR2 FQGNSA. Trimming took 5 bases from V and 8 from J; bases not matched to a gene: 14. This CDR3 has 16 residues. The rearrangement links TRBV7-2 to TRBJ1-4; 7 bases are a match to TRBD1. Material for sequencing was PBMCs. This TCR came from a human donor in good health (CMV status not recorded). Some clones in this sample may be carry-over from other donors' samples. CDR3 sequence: CASSNQGGRATEKLFF. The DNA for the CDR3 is TGTGCCAGCAGCAACCAGGGGGGACGGGCGACAGAAAAACTGTTTTTT.